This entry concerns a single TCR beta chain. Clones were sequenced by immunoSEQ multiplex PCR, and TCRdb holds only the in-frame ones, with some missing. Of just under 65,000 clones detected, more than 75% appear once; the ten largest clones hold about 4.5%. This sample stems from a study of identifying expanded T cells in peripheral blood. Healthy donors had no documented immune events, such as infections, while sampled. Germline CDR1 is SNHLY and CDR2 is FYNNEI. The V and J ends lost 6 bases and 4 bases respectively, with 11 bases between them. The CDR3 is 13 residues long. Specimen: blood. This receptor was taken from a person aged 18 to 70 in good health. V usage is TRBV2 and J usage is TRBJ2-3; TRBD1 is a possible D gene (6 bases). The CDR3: CASRSQGSDTQYF. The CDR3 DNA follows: TGTGCCAGCAGGTCACAGGGCTCAGATACGCAGTATTTT.